This T cell receptor (beta chain) derives from a study of T cells after yellow fever vaccination. The wider study: Fractions containing few cells were prepared with SMART-Seq v4 Ultra Low Input.

Study-wide results and limits: Clonotypes found in both CD4 and CD8 compartments made up a small share. Primary-vaccination clones mostly resurfaced post-booster (under 98% CD4, more than 85% CD8).

Making TCR cDNA involved 5'RACE template switching, which added UMIs and a universal primer site. From the 5' RACE reads, TCRdb called clonotypes with MiXCR, one entry per CDR3 protein. The table has some 150,000 distinct CDR3 sequences, around 10% seen once. Comment on this clonotype: As yet, its antigen is unknown.

The receptor comes from a man aged 18 to 35 who received the YFV17D yellow fever vaccine. The sample was CD8+ T cells sorted from PBMCs, taken 15 days after the yellow fever booster vaccination.

The CDR3 loop is CATASGGRSTDTQYF. In nucleotides, the CDR3 is TGTGCCACGGCTAGCGGGGGGCGCAGCACAGATACGCAGTATTTT. The chain links TRBV19 to TRBJ2-3; 11 positions agree with TRBD2. CDR1 is LNHDA, CDR2 SQIVND, per germline (reference sequence). The trim removed 10 bases at V and 0 bases at J, leaving 6 bases unmatched. The CDR3 is 15 amino acids.